The 29 T cell receptor beta chains listed next were all sequenced from one sample in a study of cytomegalovirus exposure and HLA in healthy donors (dated by TCRdb to the late 2010s). The receptor library was made with the immunoSEQ multiplex PCR assay. For the multiplex PCR, a mixture combining 60 forward primers for TCR Vbeta segments and 13 reverse primers for TCR Jbeta segments was used. TCRdb re-hosts the immuneACCESS table, in-frame sequences only. Its copies lack some clones; in the studies checked, an unresolved V gene accounts for under half of them, and the cause for the rest is not known. The sample records about 150,000 clones, around 77% of which are singletons. The ten most abundant clones make up 6.5% to 7% of the sample. What was sequenced was PBMCs. All receptors come from a woman in her thirties or forties in good health and CMV-seropositive.

CDR3 nucleotides: TGCAGTCCTTTAGCGGGGCAGGCTTTCTTT. Its translation: CSPLAGQAFF. The gene calls are TRBV20-1 and TRBJ1-1, with D perhaps matching TRBD1 (5 bases). The CDR3 has 10 amino acids. V lost 8 bases and J lost 11, with 15 bases in between. Germline V gene lookup returns CDR1 DFQATT and CDR2 SNEGSKA (reference sequence).

This rearrangement joins TRBV6-5 to TRBJ1-1; no clear D. The CDR3 extends over 15 amino acids. Germline-derived CDR1 and CDR2 are MNHEY and SVGAGI. Trimming cost V 7 bases and J 2 bases, with 17 bases left between them. The CDR3 coding sequence is TGTGCCAGCACCGAGTCTCGGGTGTCCAACACTGAAGCTTTCTTT. Translated, it gives CASTESRVSNTEAFF.

This clone was observed a handful of times. The V and J genes are TRBV29-1 and TRBJ1-1, with 9 nucleotides matching TRBD1. The germline gives CDR1 SQVTM, CDR2 ANQGSEA. The V and J ends lost 6 bases and 1 base, in that order; junction bases with no gene match: 3. This CDR3 contains 13 residues. In DNA, the CDR3 is TGCAGCGTCGAACAGGGGGCGAACACTGAAGCTTTCTTT. Its translation is CSVEQGANTEAFF.

The rearrangement uses TRBV18 and TRBJ1-2; D not certain. Per germline, CDR1 KGHSH and CDR2 LQKENI. Deletions cut 0 bases from V and 4 bases from J, with 12 bases between. This CDR3 spans 15 amino acids. CDR3 residues: CASSPPGQPSYGYTF. The CDR3 nucleotides read TGTGCCAGCTCACCACCGGGCCAGCCTTCCTATGGCTACACCTTC.

The chain recombines TRBV7-9 with TRBJ2-2; TRBD1 matches at 7 bases. The CDR3 contains 19 residues. Germline V lookup: CDR1 SEHNR, CDR2 FQNEAQ (reference sequence). V shed 5 bases and J 0 bases; nucleotides not matched to a gene: 15. This CDR3 is CASSPAGGRTGANTGELFF. CDR3 nucleotides: TGTGCCAGCAGCCCAGCCGGTGGTCGGACAGGCGCGAACACCGGGGAGCTGTTTTTT. The whole variable domain, filled in from reference TRBV7-9 and TRBJ2-2, reads DTGVSQNPRHKITKRGQNVTFRCDPISEHNRLYWYRQTLGQGPEFLTYFQNEAQLEKSRLLSDRFSAERPKGSFSTLEIQRTEQGDSAMYLCASSPAGGRTGANTGELFFGEGSRLTVL.

This chain connects TRBV2 to TRBJ1-1; D unclear. Trimming pared 4 bases from V and 1 base from J, leaving 7 bases between. The germline V gene encodes CDR1 SNHLY and CDR2 FYNNEI. This CDR3 has 13 amino acids. The DNA of the CDR3 is TGTGCCAGCAGTGTAACAAGGAACACTGAAGCTTTCTTT. It codes for CASSVTRNTEAFF.

The chain carries TRBV5-6 and TRBJ1-3; perhaps TRBD1 as D (5 bases). The length of the CDR3 is 14 residues. The germline V gene encodes CDR1 SGHDT and CDR2 YYEEEE. V shed 6 bases and J shed 4 bases, with 14 bases lying between them. The CDR3 is CASNRRGSGNTIYF. DNA for the CDR3: TGTGCCAGCAACCGGCGGGGCTCCGGAAACACCATATATTTT.

This chain joins TRBV18 and TRBJ2-5; D may be TRBD2 (6 bases). The V gene lost 5 bases and the J gene lost 2 bases, with 15 bases spanning the gap. The CDR3 extends over 15 amino acids. Looked up from germline, CDR1 is KGHSH and CDR2 is LQKENI. The CDR3 reads CASSVGASEQETQYF. Here the CDR3 DNA reads TGTGCCAGCTCAGTCGGGGCTAGCGAGCAAGAGACCCAGTACTTC. Using reference TRBV18 and TRBJ2-5 for the parts outside the CDR3, the full variable domain is NAGVMQNPRHLVRRRGQEARLRCSPMKGHSHVYWYRQLPEEGLKFMVYLQKENIIDESGMPKERFSAEFPKEGPSILRIQQVVRGDSAAYFCASSVGASEQETQYFGPGTRLLVL.

The chain employs TRBV5-6 and TRBJ2-1, with D perhaps matching TRBD2 (5 bases). V shed 5 bases and J shed 0 bases, with 9 bases lying between them. From germline, CDR1 is SGHDT and CDR2 YYEEEE. This CDR3 has 14 amino acids. The CDR3 sequence is CASRDYSSYNEQFF. CDR3 bases: TGTGCCAGCAGAGACTATAGCTCCTACAATGAGCAGTTCTTC.

This clone showed up just once. V usage is TRBV9 and J usage is TRBJ2-1; 10 nucleotides match TRBD2. Germline lookup yields CDR1 SGDLS and CDR2 YYNGEE. V was clipped by 2 bases and J by 4 bases; unmatched bases: 6. The CDR3 has 16 residues. Written as DNA, the CDR3 is TGTGCCAGCAGCGTTACTAGCGGGGACCTATACAATGAGCAGTTCTTC. It yields the protein CASSVTSGDLYNEQFF.

To note about this clone: The junction departs from germline at one end; a sequencing error may be responsible. The same CDR3 also results from other DNA sequences found in this sample. The V and J genes are TRBV10-3 and TRBJ1-1; D gene uncertain. In germline, CDR1 is ENHRY, CDR2 SYGVKD. The CDR3 length is 15 residues. The DNA of the CDR3 is TGCGCCATCAGTGAGTCAGGAGATTTTTACACTGAAGCTTTCTTT. Its translation is CAISESGDFYTEAFF.

This chain connects TRBV2 to TRBJ2-5; D perhaps matches TRBD1 (5 bases). Germline CDR1 and CDR2: SNHLY and FYNNEI. The V and J ends lost 5 bases and 3 bases respectively, with 10 bases between them. The CDR3 has 13 amino acids. DNA of the CDR3: TGTGCCAGCAGTAAACAGGCGAAAGAGACCCAGTACTTC. This encodes CASSKQAKETQYF.

V gene TRBV7-3 combines with J gene TRBJ2-2; TRBD2 aligns across 9 bases. The V gene's germline CDR1 is SGHTA and CDR2 FQGTGA. V trimming: 5 bases; J trimming: 0 bases; junction bases outside the gene matches: 16. The CDR3 loop spans 20 amino acids. The CDR3 DNA sequence: TGTGCCAGCAGCCACCGGGAAGCGACTAGCGGAGGGACGAACACCGGGGAGCTGTTTTTT. This gives the protein CASSHREATSGGTNTGELFF.

The chain carries TRBV12-5 and TRBJ2-7; D is possibly TRBD2 (5 bases). The V end lost 2 bases, the J end lost 3 bases, and 11 bases lay between the germline ends. The CDR3 runs 14 residues. Germline lookup yields CDR1 LGHNT and CDR2 FRNRAP. CDR3 region: CASGLYGGFYEQYF. The CDR3, as DNA: TGTGCTAGTGGTTTGTACGGAGGATTCTACGAGCAGTACTTC.

This chain links TRBV7-9 with TRBJ1-1, with D tentatively TRBD1 (5 bases). The CDR3 is 17 residues long. Germline V gives CDR1 SEHNR, CDR2 FQNEAQ (reference sequence). The germline V and J ends were trimmed by 5 bases and 1 base, with 20 bases remaining between them. CDR3 in amino acids: CASSPKGRVRGNTEAFF. CDR3 in DNA: TGTGCCAGCAGCCCCAAGGGGAGGGTTAGGGGGAACACTGAAGCTTTCTTT. Full variable domain (missing parts from reference TRBV7-9 and TRBJ1-1): DTGVSQNPRHKITKRGQNVTFRCDPISEHNRLYWYRQTLGQGPEFLTYFQNEAQLEKSRLLSDRFSAERPKGSFSTLEIQRTEQGDSAMYLCASSPKGRVRGNTEAFFGQGTRLTVV.

This clone was picked up a small number of times. V usage is TRBV13 and J usage is TRBJ2-5; D might be TRBD2 (6 bases). This CDR3 has 14 residues. V was clipped by 1 base and J by 3 bases, with 9 bases between them. Germline CDR1 is PRHDT and CDR2 is FYEKMQ (reference sequence). CDR3 in amino acids: CASSLARGKETQYF. The CDR3 coding sequence is TGTGCCAGCAGCTTAGCCCGGGGGAAAGAGACCCAGTACTTC.

The chain uses TRBV4-2 and TRBJ2-5, with D perhaps TRBD1 (5 bases). Germline V CDR1 and CDR2: LGHNA, YNFKEQ. Trimming removed 1 base at V and 2 bases at J, with 8 bases between. This CDR3 is built from 14 residues. The CDR3 region is CASSQAPGQETQYF. The CDR3 DNA reads TGTGCCAGCAGCCAAGCCCCAGGGCAAGAGACCCAGTACTTC.

CDR3 sequence reads: CASSYSPPGGYGYTF. DNA of the CDR3: TGTGCCAGCAGTTACTCGCCGCCGGGTGGCTATGGCTACACCTTC. The chain is built from TRBV6-6 and TRBJ1-2; no clear D gene. V was shortened by 0 bases and J by 4 bases, with 12 bases between the two germline ends. The germline V gene encodes CDR1 MNHNY and CDR2 SVGAGI (reference sequence). There are 15 residues in the CDR3.

The V gene is TRBV12-5, the J gene TRBJ2-7; possibly TRBD1 for D (6 bases). Trimming shortened V by 7 bases and J by 5 bases, and 24 bases separated the two germline ends. Germline V gives CDR1 LGHNT, CDR2 FRNRAP. The CDR3 runs 16 residues. CDR3 bases: TGTGCTAGTGCTCCAATTACAGGGCTTTTCCCTAACGAGCAGTACTTC. Protein sequence: CASAPITGLFPNEQYF.

This clone was detected only a few times. J is TRBJ1-4 and V is TRBV10-3; D possibly corresponds to TRBD1 (5 bases). Germline V gene data show CDR1 as ENHRY and CDR2 as SYGVKD. Trimming cost V 11 bases and J 3 bases, with 13 bases left between them. The CDR3 spans 13 residues. The CDR3, as DNA: TGTGCCGGGGGGGAAGGCCCTAATGAAAAACTGTTTTTT. Its protein product is CAGGEGPNEKLFF.

The V call is TRBV7-9, the J call TRBJ1-4; a weak D match, TRBD1 (6 bases). The germline gives CDR1 SEHNR, CDR2 FQNEAQ (reference sequence). V gave up 4 bases and J gave up 11 bases, with 11 bases separating them. The CDR3 runs 12 residues. The DNA for the CDR3 is TGTGCCAGCAGCTCGACGACAGGTAAACTGTTTTTT. Its translation is CASSSTTGKLFF.

The V call is TRBV4-1, the J call TRBJ1-2; perhaps TRBD1 as D (5 bases). This CDR3 is 14 amino acids long. Germline CDR1 reads MGHRA; CDR2 reads YSYEKL. The V end was cut by 3 bases, the J end by 7 bases, with 15 bases between. CDR3 DNA: TGCGCCAGCAGCCAGGTTTTAGGGGAAGGTGGCTACACCTTC. It codes for CASSQVLGEGGYTF.

The chain recombines TRBV6-6 with TRBJ1-1, with D perhaps TRBD1 (5 bases). The V end lost 6 bases, the J end lost 3 bases, and 14 bases lay between the germline ends. The CDR3 totals 14 residues. The germline CDR1 and CDR2 sequences are MNHNY and SVGAGI (reference sequence). In DNA, the CDR3 is TGTGCCAGCAGCCCTGCAGGAGGGGACACTGAAGCTTTCTTT. It codes for CASSPAGGDTEAFF.

This clone is a singleton in its sample. The V call is TRBV4-2, the J call TRBJ2-3, with 9 bases that match TRBD1. Germline-derived CDR1 and CDR2 are LGHNA and YNFKEQ. V lost 1 base to trimming and J lost 1 base; unmatched junction nucleotides: 6. The CDR3 loop spans 17 amino acids. Written as DNA, the CDR3 is TGTGCCAGCAGCCAAGGGGACAGGGAGGTTGGCACAGATACGCAGTATTTT. Translating gives CASSQGDREVGTDTQYF.

This chain uses TRBV5-1 with TRBJ1-6, with 7 bases that match TRBD1. J gave up 10 bases and V 3 bases, and 7 bases lay outside the gene matches. The CDR3 loop spans 14 amino acids. Looked up from germline, CDR1 is SGHRS and CDR2 is YFSETQ. The CDR3 DNA sequence: TGCGCCAGCAGCTCGGGACAGTTCCAATCACCCCTCCACTTT. As protein: CASSSGQFQSPLHF. Filled out from reference TRBV5-1 and TRBJ1-6, the complete variable domain reads KAGVTQTPRYLIKTRGQQVTLSCSPISGHRSVSWYQQTPGQGLQFLFEYFSETQRNKGNFPGRFSGRQFSNSRSEMNVSTLELGDSALYLCASSSGQFQSPLHFGNGTRLTVT.

The rearrangement joins TRBV11-2 to TRBJ2-2, with TRBD2 identical over 13 bases. Germline CDR1 SGHAT, CDR2 FQNNGV. The CDR3 extends over 16 amino acids. Trimming removed 5 bases from V and 6 bases from J; junction bases left unmatched: 6. The CDR3 region has the DNA TGTGCCAGCAGCCCACTAGCGGGGGGGCCGTCCGGGGAGCTGTTTTTT. Translating gives CASSPLAGGPSGELFF.

The V call is TRBV28, the J call TRBJ1-5; weak D call: TRBD1 (5 bases). This CDR3 has 16 residues. The ends were cut back, 6 bases at V and 0 bases at J, with 15 bases in the middle. The germline V gene has CDR1 MDHEN and CDR2 SYDVKM. CDR3 residues: CASRVGGGYSNQPQHF. CDR3 sequence (DNA): TGTGCCAGCAGGGTTGGGGGGGGGTATAGCAATCAGCCCCAGCATTTT.

The chain is built from TRBV11-2 and TRBJ2-3, with 11 bases lining up with TRBD2. The V gene's germline CDR1 is SGHAT and CDR2 FQNNGV. The CDR3 runs 15 residues. The ends lost 5 bases at V and 6 bases at J; junction bases unmatched: 7. In DNA, the CDR3 is TGTGCCAGCAGCCTGACTAGCGGGGAAGGCGATACGCAGTATTTT. Protein product: CASSLTSGEGDTQYF.

The chain carries TRBV2 and TRBJ2-3, with 7 bases aligning to TRBD2. Germline CDR1 SNHLY, CDR2 FYNNEI. Germline trimming cut 6 bases from V and 5 bases from J; bases unmatched to any gene: 5. The CDR3 is 13 residues long. As DNA, the CDR3 is TGTGCCAGCAGCGCCTGGGAGGGAGATACGCAGTATTTT. Translating gives CASSAWEGDTQYF.